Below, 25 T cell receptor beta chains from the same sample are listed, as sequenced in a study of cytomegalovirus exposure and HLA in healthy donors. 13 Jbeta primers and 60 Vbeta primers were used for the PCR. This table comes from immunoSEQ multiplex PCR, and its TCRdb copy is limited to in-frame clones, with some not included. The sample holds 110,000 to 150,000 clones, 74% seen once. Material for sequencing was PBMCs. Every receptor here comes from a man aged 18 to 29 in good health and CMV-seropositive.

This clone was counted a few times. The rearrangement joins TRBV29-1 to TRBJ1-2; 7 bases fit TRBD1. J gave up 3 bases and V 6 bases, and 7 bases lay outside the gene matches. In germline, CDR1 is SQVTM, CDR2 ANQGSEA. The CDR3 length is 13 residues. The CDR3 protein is CSVASGTDYGYTF. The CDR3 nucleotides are TGCAGCGTCGCCTCCGGGACAGACTATGGCTACACCTTC.

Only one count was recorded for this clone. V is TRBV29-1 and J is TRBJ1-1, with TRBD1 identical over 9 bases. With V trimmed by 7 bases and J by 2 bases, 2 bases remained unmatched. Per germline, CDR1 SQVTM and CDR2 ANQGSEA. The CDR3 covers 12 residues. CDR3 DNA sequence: TGCAGCGGGGACAGGGTCAACACTGAAGCTTTCTTT. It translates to CSGDRVNTEAFF.

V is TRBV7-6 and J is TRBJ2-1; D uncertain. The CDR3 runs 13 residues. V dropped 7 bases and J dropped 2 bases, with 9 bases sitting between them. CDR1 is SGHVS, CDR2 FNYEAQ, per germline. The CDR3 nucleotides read TGTGCCAGCACATCACAAGCCTACAATGAGCAGTTCTTC. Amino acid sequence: CASTSQAYNEQFF. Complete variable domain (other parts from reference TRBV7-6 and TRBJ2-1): GAGVSQSPRYKVTKRGQDVALRCDPISGHVSLYWYRQALGQGPEFLTYFNYEAQQDKSGLPNDRFSAERPEGSISTLTIQRTEQRDSAMYRCASTSQAYNEQFFGPGTRLTVL.

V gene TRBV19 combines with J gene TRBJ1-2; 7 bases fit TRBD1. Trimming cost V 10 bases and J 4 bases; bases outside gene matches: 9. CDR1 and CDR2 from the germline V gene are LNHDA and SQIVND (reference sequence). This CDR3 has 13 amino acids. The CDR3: CATSRGFSYGYTF. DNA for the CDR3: TGTGCCACCTCCAGGGGGTTTTCCTATGGCTACACCTTC. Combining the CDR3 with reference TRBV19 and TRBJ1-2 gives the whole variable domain DGGITQSPKYLFRKEGQNVTLSCEQNLNHDAMYWYRQDPGQGLRLIYYSQIVNDFQKGDIAEGYSVSREKKESFPLTVTSAQKNPTAFYLCATSRGFSYGYTFGSGTRLTVV.

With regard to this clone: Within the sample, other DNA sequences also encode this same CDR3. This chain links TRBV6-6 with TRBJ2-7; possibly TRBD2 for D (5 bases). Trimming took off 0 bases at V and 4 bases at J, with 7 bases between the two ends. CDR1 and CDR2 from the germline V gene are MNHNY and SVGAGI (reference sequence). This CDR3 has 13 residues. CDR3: CASSYSGLYEQYF. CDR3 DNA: TGTGCCAGCAGTTACTCCGGACTTTACGAGCAGTACTTC.

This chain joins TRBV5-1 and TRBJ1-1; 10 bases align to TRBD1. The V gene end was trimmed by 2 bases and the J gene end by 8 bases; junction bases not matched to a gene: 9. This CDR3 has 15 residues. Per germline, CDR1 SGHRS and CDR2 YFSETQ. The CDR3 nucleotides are TGCGCCAGCAGCTTAACCGGGACAGGGGCAGGGGAAGCTTTCTTT. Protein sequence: CASSLTGTGAGEAFF.

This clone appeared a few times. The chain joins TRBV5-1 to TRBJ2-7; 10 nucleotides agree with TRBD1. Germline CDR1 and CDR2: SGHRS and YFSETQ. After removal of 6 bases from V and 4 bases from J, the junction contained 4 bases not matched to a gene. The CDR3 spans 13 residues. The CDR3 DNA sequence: TGCGCCAGCACCCGGACAGGGGGGTACGAGCAGTACTTC. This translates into CASTRTGGYEQYF.

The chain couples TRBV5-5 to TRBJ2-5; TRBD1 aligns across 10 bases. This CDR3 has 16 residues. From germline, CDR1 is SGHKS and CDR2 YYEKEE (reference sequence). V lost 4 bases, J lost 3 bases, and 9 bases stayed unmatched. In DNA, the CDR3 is TGTGCCAGCAGCGGGACAGGGGTTCTCCCAAAAGAGACCCAGTACTTC. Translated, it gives CASSGTGVLPKETQYF.

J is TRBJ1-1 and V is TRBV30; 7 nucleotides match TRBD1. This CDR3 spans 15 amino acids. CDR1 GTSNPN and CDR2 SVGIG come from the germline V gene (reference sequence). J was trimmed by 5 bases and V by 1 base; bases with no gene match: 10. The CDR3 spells CAWSEQGKRRTEAFF. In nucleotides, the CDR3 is TGTGCCTGGAGTGAACAGGGGAAGAGGAGGACTGAAGCTTTCTTT.

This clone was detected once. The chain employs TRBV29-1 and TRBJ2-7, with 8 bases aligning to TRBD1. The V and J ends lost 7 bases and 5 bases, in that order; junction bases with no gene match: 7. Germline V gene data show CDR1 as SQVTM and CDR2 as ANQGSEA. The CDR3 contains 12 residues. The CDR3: CSAGQGSHEQYF. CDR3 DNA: TGCAGCGCCGGACAGGGTAGCCACGAGCAGTACTTC.

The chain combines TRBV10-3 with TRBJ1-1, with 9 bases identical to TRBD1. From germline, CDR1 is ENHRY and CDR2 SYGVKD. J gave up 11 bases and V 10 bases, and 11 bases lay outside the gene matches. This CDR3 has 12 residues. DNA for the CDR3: TGTGCCACCCTTGGACAGGGGAGTAGTGCTTTCTTT. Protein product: CATLGQGSSAFF.

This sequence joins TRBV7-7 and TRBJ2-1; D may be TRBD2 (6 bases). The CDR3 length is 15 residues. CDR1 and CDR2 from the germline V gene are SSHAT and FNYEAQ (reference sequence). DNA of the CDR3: TGTGCTAGCGGCCCGCGGGCCTTAGACTACAATGAGCAGTTCTTC. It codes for CASGPRALDYNEQFF.

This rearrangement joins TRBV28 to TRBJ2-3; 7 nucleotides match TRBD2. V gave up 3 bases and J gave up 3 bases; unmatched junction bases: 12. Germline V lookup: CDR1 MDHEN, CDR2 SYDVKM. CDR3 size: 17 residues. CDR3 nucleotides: TGTGCCAGCAGTTTCCCCGGAGGCGGGGGTGCGACAGATACGCAGTATTTT. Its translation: CASSFPGGGGATDTQYF.

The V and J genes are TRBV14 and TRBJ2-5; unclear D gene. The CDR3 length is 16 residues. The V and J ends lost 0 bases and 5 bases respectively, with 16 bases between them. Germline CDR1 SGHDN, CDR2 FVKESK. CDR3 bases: TGTGCCAGCAGCCAAGACAGGATTCTGGGCGCGGAGACCCAGTACTTC. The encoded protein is CASSQDRILGAETQYF.

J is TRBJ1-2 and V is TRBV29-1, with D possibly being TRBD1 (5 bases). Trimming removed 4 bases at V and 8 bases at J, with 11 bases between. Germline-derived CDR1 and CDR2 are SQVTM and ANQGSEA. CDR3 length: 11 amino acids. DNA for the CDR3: TGCAGCGTTGGGGGGGGGATCGGCTACACCTTC. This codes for CSVGGGIGYTF. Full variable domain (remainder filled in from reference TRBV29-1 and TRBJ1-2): SAVISQKPSRDICQRGTSLTIQCQVDSQVTMMFWYRQQPGQSLTLIATANQGSEATYESGFVIDKFPISRPNLTFSTLTVSNMSPEDSSIYLCSVGGGIGYTFGSGTRLTVV.

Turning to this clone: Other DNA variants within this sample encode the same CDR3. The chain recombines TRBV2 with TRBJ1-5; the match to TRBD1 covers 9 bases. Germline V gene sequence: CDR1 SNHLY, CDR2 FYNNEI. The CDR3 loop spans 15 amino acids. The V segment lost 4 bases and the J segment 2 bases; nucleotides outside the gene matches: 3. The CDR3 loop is CASSGDRAGNQPQHF. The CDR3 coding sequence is TGTGCCAGCAGTGGGGACAGGGCCGGCAATCAGCCCCAGCATTTT.

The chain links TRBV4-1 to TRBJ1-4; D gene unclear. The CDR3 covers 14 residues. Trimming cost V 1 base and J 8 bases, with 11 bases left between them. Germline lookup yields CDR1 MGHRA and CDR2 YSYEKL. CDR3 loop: CASSQVTIPEKLFF. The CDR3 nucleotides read TGCGCCAGCAGCCAAGTGACAATACCCGAAAAACTGTTTTTT.

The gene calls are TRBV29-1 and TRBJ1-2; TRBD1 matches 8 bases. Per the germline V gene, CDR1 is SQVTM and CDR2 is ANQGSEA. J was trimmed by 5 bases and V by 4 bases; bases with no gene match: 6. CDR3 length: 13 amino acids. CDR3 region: CSVGAGGRYGYTF. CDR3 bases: TGCAGCGTTGGGGCAGGGGGCAGATATGGCTACACCTTC.

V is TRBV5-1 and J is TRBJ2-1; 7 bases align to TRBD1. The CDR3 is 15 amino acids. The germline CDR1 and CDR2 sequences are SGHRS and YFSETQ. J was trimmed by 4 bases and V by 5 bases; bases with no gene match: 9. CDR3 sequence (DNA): TGCGCCAGCAGGCGTGACAGGGTAGGTTACAATGAGCAGTTCTTC. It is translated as CASRRDRVGYNEQFF.

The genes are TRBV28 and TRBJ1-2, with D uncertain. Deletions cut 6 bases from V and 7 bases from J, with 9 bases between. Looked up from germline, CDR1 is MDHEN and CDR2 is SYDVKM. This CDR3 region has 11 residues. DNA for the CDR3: TGTGCCAGCAGCACGACACGTGGCTACACCTTC. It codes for CASSTTRGYTF.

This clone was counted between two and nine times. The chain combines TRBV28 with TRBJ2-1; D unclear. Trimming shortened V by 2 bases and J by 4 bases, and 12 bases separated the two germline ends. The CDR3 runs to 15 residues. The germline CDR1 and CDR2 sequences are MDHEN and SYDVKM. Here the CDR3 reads CASSLSGRPYNEQFF. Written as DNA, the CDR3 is TGTGCCAGCAGTTTAAGTGGGCGCCCATACAATGAGCAGTTCTTC.

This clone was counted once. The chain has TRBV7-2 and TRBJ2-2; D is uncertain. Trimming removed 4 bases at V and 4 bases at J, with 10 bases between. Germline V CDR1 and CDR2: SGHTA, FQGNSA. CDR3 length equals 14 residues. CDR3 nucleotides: TGTGCCAGCAGCTCTCCTTTATCCACCGGGGAGCTGTTTTTT. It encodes CASSSPLSTGELFF.

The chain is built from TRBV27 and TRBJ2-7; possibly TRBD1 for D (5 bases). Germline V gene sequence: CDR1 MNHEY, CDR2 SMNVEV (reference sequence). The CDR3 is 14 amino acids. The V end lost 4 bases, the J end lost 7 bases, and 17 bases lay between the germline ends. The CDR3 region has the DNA TGTGCCAGCAGTTCCATGGGGCGCCTTTGGGAGCAGTACTTC. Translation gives CASSSMGRLWEQYF.

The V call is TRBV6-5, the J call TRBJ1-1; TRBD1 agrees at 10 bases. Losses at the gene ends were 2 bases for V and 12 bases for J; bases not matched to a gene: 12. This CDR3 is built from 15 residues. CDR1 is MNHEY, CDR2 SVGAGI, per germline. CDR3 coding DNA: TGTGCCAGCAGTTACCCTGACAGGGGGCACACGAGGTCTTTCTTT. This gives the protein CASSYPDRGHTRSFF.

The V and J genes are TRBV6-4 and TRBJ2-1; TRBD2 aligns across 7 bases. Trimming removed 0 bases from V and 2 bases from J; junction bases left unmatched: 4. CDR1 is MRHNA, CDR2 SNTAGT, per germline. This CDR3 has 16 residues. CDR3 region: CASSDSGGGAYNEQFF. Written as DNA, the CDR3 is TGTGCCAGCAGTGACTCGGGTGGGGGGGCCTACAATGAGCAGTTCTTC.